The next 12 T cell receptor beta chains were all read from a single sample in a study of T cell changes during pregnancy in multiple sclerosis. Sequencing was performed with immunoSEQ multiplex PCR; in TCRdb, only in-frame clones are kept and a portion is missing. This sample has 40,000 to 55,000 clones; roughly 91% occur once, and the top ten carry about 0.28%. This material consisted of CD4+ T cells from peripheral blood mononuclear cells, taken in the second trimester of pregnancy. The receptor source for this set is a female donor with multiple sclerosis, enrolled in a pregnancy study.

This sequence joins TRBV5-1 and TRBJ1-6; 9 bases are shared with TRBD1. V shed 4 bases and J 7 bases; nucleotides not matched to a gene: 6. The CDR3 sequence is 15 residues long. From germline, CDR1 is SGHRS and CDR2 YFSETQ. CDR3 DNA sequence: TGCGCCAGCAGCACCCAACAGGGGGCGAATTCACCCCTCCACTTT. Its protein product is CASSTQQGANSPLHF.

The chain recombines TRBV18 with TRBJ2-2; weak D call: TRBD2 (6 bases). The V gene lost 3 bases and the J gene lost 1 base, with 9 bases spanning the gap. The length of the CDR3 is 15 residues. CDR1 and CDR2 from the germline V gene are KGHSH and LQKENI. Here the CDR3 reads CASSPGRQNTGELFF. Here the CDR3 DNA reads TGTGCCAGCTCACCCGGGAGACAGAACACCGGGGAGCTGTTTTTT.

The rearrangement uses TRBV6-5 and TRBJ1-2, with D maybe TRBD1 (6 bases). Germline assignment: CDR1 MNHEY and CDR2 SVGAGI. This CDR3 is 13 amino acids long. The ends were cut back, 7 bases at V and 4 bases at J, with 13 bases in the middle. The CDR3 is CASTKTGFYGYTF. The CDR3 coding sequence is TGTGCCAGCACCAAAACAGGGTTCTATGGCTACACCTTC.

This clone came up once. The V call is TRBV2, the J call TRBJ2-1, with TRBD2 matching over 9 bases. This CDR3 region has 14 residues. Trimming cost V 7 bases and J 5 bases; bases outside gene matches: 6. Germline loops: CDR1 SNHLY, CDR2 FYNNEI. CDR3: CASTRAGGHNEQFF. The CDR3 nucleotides read TGTGCCAGCACAAGAGCGGGGGGACACAATGAGCAGTTCTTC. Supplemented by reference TRBV2 and TRBJ2-1, the full variable domain reads EPEVTQTPSHQVTQMGQEVILRCVPISNHLYFYWYRQILGQKVEFLVSFYNNEISEKSEIFDDQFSVERPDGSNFTLKIRSTKLEDSAMYFCASTRAGGHNEQFFGPGTRLTVL.

J is TRBJ2-3 and V is TRBV5-1, with a possible D match to TRBD2 (6 bases). CDR1 and CDR2 (germline): SGHRS, YFSETQ. This CDR3 comprises 13 residues. Trimming shortened V by 3 bases and J by 3 bases, and 8 bases separated the two germline ends. The CDR3 loop is CASSSGGTDTQYF. In DNA, the CDR3 is TGCGCCAGCAGCTCCGGGGGTACAGATACGCAGTATTTT.

This chain joins TRBV4-1 and TRBJ1-1; TRBD1 matches at 9 bases. Germline V CDR1 and CDR2: MGHRA, YSYEKL. The CDR3 length is 14 residues. With V trimmed by 4 bases and J by 7 bases, 7 bases remained unmatched. The CDR3, as DNA: TGCGCCAGCAGCCGATACCGGGACAGGGATGAAGCTTTCTTT. Translation: CASSRYRDRDEAFF.

J is TRBJ1-1 and V is TRBV21-1; TRBD1 reflects the table's D call only, with no check against the DNA. TRBV21-1 is a pseudogene locus. This CDR3 is 14 amino acids long. CDR3 coding DNA: TGTGCCAGCTCCCCAGGGTCCATGAACACTGAAGCTTTCTTT. This encodes CASSPGSMNTEAFF.

The rearrangement uses TRBV6-6 and TRBJ2-3; the D gene is possibly TRBD2 (6 bases). The CDR3 sequence is 16 residues long. Germline-derived CDR1 and CDR2 are MNHNY and SVGAGI (reference sequence). Trimming stripped 2 bases from V and 0 bases from J, with 12 bases between. The CDR3 nucleotides are TGTGCCAGCAGTTACGGGACTGGAACTAGCACAGATACGCAGTATTTT. Translation: CASSYGTGTSTDTQYF.

This chain links TRBV19 with TRBJ1-5; D remains ambiguous. The CDR3 spans 16 residues. Trimming removed 3 bases from V and 0 bases from J, with 12 bases in between. The germline V gene has CDR1 LNHDA and CDR2 SQIVND (reference sequence). CDR3 in amino acids: CASSIPRPHSNQPQHF. CDR3 nucleotides: TGTGCCAGTAGTATCCCGAGGCCCCATAGCAATCAGCCCCAGCATTTT.

This chain links TRBV7-6 with TRBJ2-5; D unresolved. Germline CDR1 and CDR2: SGHVS and FNYEAQ. V lost 3 bases, J lost 6 bases, and 11 bases lay in between. This CDR3 comprises 13 residues. The CDR3 DNA follows: TGTGCCAGCAGCTTCCCGCCTGAGAAGACCCAGTACTTC. Amino acids: CASSFPPEKTQYF. The entire variable domain, with the rest obtained from reference TRBV7-6 and TRBJ2-5, is as follows: GAGVSQSPRYKVTKRGQDVALRCDPISGHVSLYWYRQALGQGPEFLTYFNYEAQQDKSGLPNDRFSAERPEGSISTLTIQRTEQRDSAMYRCASSFPPEKTQYFGPGTRLLVL.

The chain is built from TRBV2 and TRBJ2-7; TRBD2 agrees at 9 bases. Germline CDR1 and CDR2: SNHLY and FYNNEI. With V trimmed by 7 bases and J by 1 base, 11 bases remained unmatched. This CDR3 has 16 amino acids. The CDR3 nucleotides are TGTGCCAGCACCCCCCAGACTAGCGGCAAATCCTACGAGCAGTACTTC. This translates into CASTPQTSGKSYEQYF. The whole variable domain, remainder taken from reference TRBV2 and TRBJ2-7, is EPEVTQTPSHQVTQMGQEVILRCVPISNHLYFYWYRQILGQKVEFLVSFYNNEISEKSEIFDDQFSVERPDGSNFTLKIRSTKLEDSAMYFCASTPQTSGKSYEQYFGPGTRLTVT.

V usage is TRBV27 and J usage is TRBJ1-2; TRBD1 matches at 7 bases. The CDR3 covers 13 residues. Germline CDR1 MNHEY, CDR2 SMNVEV (reference sequence). Germline trimming cut 5 bases from V and 3 bases from J; bases unmatched to any gene: 3. Written as DNA, the CDR3 is TGTGCCAGCAGTCTTACAGGGGACTATGGCTACACCTTC. Its translation: CASSLTGDYGYTF.